The clone carrying this T cell receptor beta chain turned up a few times. Its antigen is undetermined. Only one base separates this from a far larger clonotype, so it likely reflects a read error. The V end lost 0 bases, the J end lost 2 bases, and 10 bases lay between the germline ends. The CDR3 extends over 15 amino acids. CDR1 is LNHNV and CDR2 is YYDKDF in the germline V gene (reference sequence). Every isolated RNA sample was fully reverse transcribed, so sequencing captured expressed TCRB transcripts. The table came from immunoSEQ multiplex PCR; TCRdb's copy has only in-frame clones and leaves some out. This table holds 200,000 to 250,000 clones, around a quarter found once. The sample is drawn from a study of beta chain features in type 1 diabetes. The study's findings and limits: VDJ junctions from type 1 diabetes patients carried fewer insertions and larger deletions. Shorter templates may be favored by PCR, equally so in patients and controls. There was a possibility that cDNA sequencing over-represented cells with high TCR expression. Any HLA effect on TCRB rearrangement was left unresolved by small sub-analyses.

The chain is built from TRBV15 and TRBJ1-2; D ambiguous. This TCR was recovered from a man aged 25 to 40 in good health. The sample was central memory CD4+ T cells from blood. This chain's CDR3 is CATSREGSLNYGYTF. As DNA, the CDR3 is TGTGCCACCAGCAGAGAGGGCTCCCTGAACTATGGCTACACCTTC.